This TCR beta chain was found in a study of metastatic and nonmetastatic thyroid tumors. Study as a whole: Repertoires from malignant and benign thyroid patients were compared across blood and tumor or nodule tissue. The study's findings and limits: Reports indicated that malignant thyroid tumors showed significantly higher TCR beta diversity than benign nodules did, in blood and tumor.

Original analysis: Clinicopathological groups differed in CDR3, with these differences serving to build a distant-metastasis classifier for papillary thyroid cancer. Using MiXCR, TCRdb re-called clones from the PCR reads. In this record, the V and J calls reflect TCRdb's handling and not the investigators' own analysis. The profile shows about 70,000 clones, 18% of them singletons. In its sample, this clone was seen many times. Its antigen remains unknown. With V trimmed by 5 bases and J by 4 bases, 7 bases remained unmatched. CDR3 length: 14 amino acids. CDR1 DFQATT and CDR2 SNEGSKA come from the germline V gene (reference sequence). Prior to thyroid surgery, none of the patients had received any treatment.

V usage is TRBV20-1 and J usage is TRBJ2-3; 9 nucleotides match TRBD1. The sequence derives from a female donor with papillary thyroid cancer or a benign thyroid nodule (not recorded which). Some clones in this sample may be carry-over from other donors' samples. Source material: blood. The CDR3 here is CSAGDRDVADTQYF. Here the CDR3 DNA reads TGCAGTGCTGGGGACAGGGATGTCGCAGATACGCAGTATTTT.